The 30 T cell receptor beta chains reported below all come from one sample, sequenced in a study of cytomegalovirus exposure and HLA in healthy donors. Both 60 Vbeta primers and 13 Jbeta primers went into the PCR. The protocol was immunoSEQ multiplex PCR, while the TCRdb copy is restricted to in-frame clones and leaves out a portion. Of about 160,000 clones listed, almost 80% are singletons. Sequenced input: PBMCs. The receptors stem from a man aged 25 to 40 in good health and CMV-seronegative.

V is TRBV9 and J is TRBJ2-3; 11 nucleotides line up with TRBD2. The CDR3 contains 16 residues. Germline V lookup: CDR1 SGDLS, CDR2 YYNGEE. The J segment lost 2 bases and the V segment lost 0 bases, leaving 2 bases of the junction unmatched. The CDR3 sequence: CASSVASGGFTDTQYF. CDR3 nucleotide sequence: TGTGCCAGCAGCGTAGCTAGCGGGGGGTTCACAGATACGCAGTATTTT.

The V gene is TRBV27, the J gene TRBJ2-7, with 9 bases identical to TRBD2. The CDR3 extends over 17 amino acids. Germline CDR1 reads MNHEY; CDR2 reads SMNVEV (reference sequence). J gave up 3 bases and V 4 bases, and 13 bases lay outside the gene matches. CDR3 nucleotides: TGTGCCAGCAGTTCCAGTCTAGCGGGAAATGGGGTCTACGAGCAGTACTTC. Translated, it gives CASSSSLAGNGVYEQYF.

This chain connects TRBV9 to TRBJ1-1, with 12 bases fitting TRBD1. V lost 4 bases to trimming and J lost 6 bases; unmatched junction nucleotides: 10. CDR1 and CDR2 (germline): SGDLS, YYNGEE. The length of the CDR3 is 16 residues. CDR3 DNA: TGTGCCAGCAGCCCCATGGCGGGACAGGGGGCAGCTGAAGCTTTCTTT. Its translation: CASSPMAGQGAAEAFF.

This CDR3 is CASSLERGNEAFF. CDR3 sequence (DNA): TGTGCCAGCAGCTTAGAAAGGGGAAATGAAGCTTTCTTT. The chain carries TRBV7-9 and TRBJ1-1; D may be TRBD1 (5 bases). Trimming took 1 base from V and 7 from J, leaving 10 bases between them. In germline, CDR1 is SEHNR, CDR2 FQNEAQ (reference sequence). The CDR3 length is 13 residues.

V and J are TRBV10-3 and TRBJ1-5; D may be TRBD1 (6 bases). Trimming pared 0 bases from V and 6 bases from J, leaving 12 bases between. Germline V lookup: CDR1 ENHRY, CDR2 SYGVKD. The CDR3 has 15 residues. As DNA, the CDR3 is TGTGCCATCAGTGAGTCGGGGGCGTGGGGTCAGCCCCAGCATTTT. This translates into CAISESGAWGQPQHF.

J is TRBJ2-7 and V is TRBV6-5, with D maybe TRBD1 (5 bases). V dropped 0 bases and J dropped 5 bases, with 14 bases sitting between them. CDR1 and CDR2 from the germline V gene are MNHEY and SVGAGI. This CDR3 is 15 amino acids long. Here the CDR3 DNA reads TGTGCCAGCAGTTACTCGAATGCAGGGATCCACGAGCAGTACTTC. It yields the protein CASSYSNAGIHEQYF.

The chain is built from TRBV30 and TRBJ1-3, with D possibly TRBD1 on 5 matching bases. The CDR3 covers 14 residues. The germline V gene encodes CDR1 GTSNPN and CDR2 SVGIG (reference sequence). V lost 4 bases to trimming and J lost 1 base, with 11 bases between them. The CDR3 sequence is CAWNMGGSGNTIYF. CDR3 in DNA: TGTGCCTGGAACATGGGGGGTTCTGGAAACACCATATATTTT.

The chain uses TRBV6-4 and TRBJ2-1; TRBD1 might be the D (6 bases). Per germline, CDR1 MRHNA and CDR2 SNTAGT. The CDR3 has 14 amino acids. V was cut by 9 bases and J by 2 bases, with 14 bases left in between. The CDR3: CARDSGLTYNEQFF. CDR3 in DNA: TGTGCCAGGGACAGCGGCCTGACCTACAATGAGCAGTTCTTC.

The chain carries TRBV5-6 and TRBJ2-7, with a tentative D call TRBD2 (6 bases). Trimming left V 0 bases short and J 5 bases short, with 12 bases between. Germline values: CDR1 SGHDT, CDR2 YYEEEE. The CDR3 runs 14 residues. In DNA, the CDR3 is TGTGCCAGCAGCTTGGCCGCACTAGCCCACGAGCAGTACTTC. Its protein is CASSLAALAHEQYF.

J is TRBJ1-5 and V is TRBV27; 8 bases map to TRBD1. The junction had 12 bases not matched to a gene; V was cut back by 5 bases and J by 6 bases. Germline-derived CDR1 and CDR2 are MNHEY and SMNVEV (reference sequence). The CDR3 sequence is 16 residues long. The CDR3 sequence is CASSANPGGWVQPQHF. For the CDR3, the DNA is TGTGCCAGCAGTGCGAATCCAGGGGGCTGGGTTCAGCCCCAGCATTTT.

V is TRBV15 and J is TRBJ2-1, with 7 bases fitting TRBD2. CDR3 length: 14 residues. CDR1 is LNHNV and CDR2 is YYDKDF in the germline V gene (reference sequence). V dropped 0 bases and J dropped 10; count of bases not matched to a gene: 6. DNA for the CDR3: TGTGCCACCAGCAGAGAGTCCCTGGGAGGGGAGCAGTTCTTC. This codes for CATSRESLGGEQFF.

The V and J genes are TRBV7-9 and TRBJ1-2; possibly TRBD1 for D (6 bases). CDR3 size: 13 residues. The germline V and J ends were trimmed by 4 bases and 7 bases, with 13 bases remaining between them. Germline assignment: CDR1 SEHNR and CDR2 FQNEAQ (reference sequence). CDR3 in amino acids: CASSSTGLTGYTF. The CDR3 region has the DNA TGTGCCAGCAGCTCCACAGGGCTTACTGGCTACACCTTC.

The table lists this clone with a few counts. The J gene is TRBJ2-7, the V gene TRBV7-9; D is uncertain. Germline assignment: CDR1 SEHNR and CDR2 FQNEAQ (reference sequence). Trimming removed 5 bases at V and 3 bases at J, with 14 bases between. The CDR3 runs 14 residues. CDR3 residues: CASSALGTIYEQYF. CDR3 nucleotide sequence: TGTGCCAGCAGCGCTCTAGGTACTATCTACGAGCAGTACTTC. Using reference TRBV7-9 and TRBJ2-7 for the parts outside the CDR3, the full variable domain is DTGVSQNPRHKITKRGQNVTFRCDPISEHNRLYWYRQTLGQGPEFLTYFQNEAQLEKSRLLSDRFSAERPKGSFSTLEIQRTEQGDSAMYLCASSALGTIYEQYFGPGTRLTVT.

This clone was found once. The chain links TRBV19 to TRBJ1-3; D is unresolved. There are 11 residues in the CDR3. The germline V gene encodes CDR1 LNHDA and CDR2 SQIVND (reference sequence). The V gene lost 7 bases and the J gene lost 11 bases, with 12 bases spanning the gap. In DNA, the CDR3 is TGTGCCAGTACGGCGGGAGGCGCCATATATTTT. It yields the protein CASTAGGAIYF.

This clone was counted once. Other nucleotide sequences from this sample produce the same CDR3. The chain recombines TRBV19 with TRBJ1-5; maybe TRBD1 (5 bases). Looked up from germline, CDR1 is LNHDA and CDR2 is SQIVND (reference sequence). The CDR3 extends over 14 amino acids. V lost 0 bases, J lost 4 bases, and 7 bases lay in between. CDR3 sequence reads: CASSIDRGNQPQHF. The CDR3 DNA reads TGTGCCAGTAGTATAGATCGGGGGAATCAGCCCCAGCATTTT.

This chain joins TRBV28 and TRBJ2-1; 7 nucleotides agree with TRBD2. J gave up 7 bases and V 2 bases, and 11 bases lay outside the gene matches. The germline V gene encodes CDR1 MDHEN and CDR2 SYDVKM. The CDR3 is 16 residues long. CDR3 sequence reads: CASSLERGAFKNEQFF. In DNA, the CDR3 is TGTGCCAGCAGTTTAGAGCGGGGCGCCTTTAAGAATGAGCAGTTCTTC. Based on the CDR3 plus reference TRBV28 and TRBJ2-1, the full variable domain is DVKVTQSSRYLVKRTGEKVFLECVQDMDHENMFWYRQDPGLGLRLIYFSYDVKMKEKGDIPEGYSVSREKKERFSLILESASTNQTSMYLCASSLERGAFKNEQFFGPGTRLTVL.

The J gene is TRBJ1-3, the V gene TRBV19; D gene ambiguous. Germline CDR1 is LNHDA and CDR2 is SQIVND (reference sequence). The ends were cut back, 4 bases at V and 0 bases at J, with 10 bases in the middle. The CDR3 is 15 residues long. The CDR3 DNA follows: TGTGCCAGTAGTACCGACAAGAGCTCTGGAAACACCATATATTTT. Translated, it gives CASSTDKSSGNTIYF.

This chain links TRBV27 with TRBJ2-7; 7 bases match TRBD2. Germline CDR1 MNHEY, CDR2 SMNVEV (reference sequence). This CDR3 has 20 amino acids. V lost 5 bases and J lost 2; bases outside the gene matches: 24. CDR3 nucleotide sequence: TGTGCCAGCAGTCCTGACCCCTTCCTAGCGGCAACACCCCGGACCTACGAGCAGTACTTC. The encoded protein is CASSPDPFLAATPRTYEQYF.

This chain connects TRBV5-6 to TRBJ2-1; 10 bases agree with TRBD1. This CDR3 spans 14 amino acids. Losses at the gene ends were 4 bases for V and 9 bases for J; bases not matched to a gene: 7. Germline V gene data show CDR1 as SGHDT and CDR2 as YYEEEE. The CDR3 is CASSQDRGGGEQFF. Written as DNA, the CDR3 is TGTGCCAGCAGCCAGGACAGGGGGGGCGGTGAGCAGTTCTTC.

This chain joins TRBV25-1 and TRBJ1-5; 8 bases align to TRBD1. The V and J ends lost 3 bases and 5 bases, in that order; junction bases with no gene match: 6. Germline V CDR1 and CDR2: MGHDK, SYGVNS. This CDR3 comprises 15 residues. CDR3 DNA sequence: TGTGCCAGCAGTGATCAGGGGGCCATGGATCAGCCCCAGCATTTT. Protein sequence: CASSDQGAMDQPQHF.

In its sample, this clone was seen a few times. The chain uses TRBV27 and TRBJ1-1; D remains unclear. From germline, CDR1 is MNHEY and CDR2 SMNVEV (reference sequence). The length of the CDR3 is 17 residues. Trimming took off 0 bases at V and 1 base at J, with 15 bases between the two ends. This CDR3 is CASSLSWQVLKNTEAFF. CDR3 coding DNA: TGTGCCAGCAGTTTATCTTGGCAGGTTCTAAAGAACACTGAAGCTTTCTTT.

This clone was found once. The chain uses TRBV7-2 and TRBJ2-7, with 7 bases fitting TRBD1. J gave up 2 bases and V 2 bases, and 3 bases lay outside the gene matches. The CDR3 length is 14 residues. Per germline, CDR1 SGHTA and CDR2 FQGNSA. The CDR3 reads CASSLRQGAYEQYF. The CDR3 DNA follows: TGTGCCAGCAGCTTAAGGCAGGGGGCCTACGAGCAGTACTTC.

The J gene is TRBJ1-6, the V gene TRBV5-1, with 8 bases aligning to TRBD1. Germline trimming cut 4 bases from V and 5 bases from J; bases unmatched to any gene: 8. The V gene's germline CDR1 is SGHRS and CDR2 YFSETQ. The CDR3 runs 16 residues. CDR3 amino acids: CASSRGWGQDNSPLHF. In nucleotides, the CDR3 is TGCGCCAGCAGCCGGGGATGGGGACAGGATAATTCACCCCTCCACTTT.

This clone was picked up a small number of times. The gene calls are TRBV7-2 and TRBJ2-3; TRBD2 matches 9 bases. Germline V CDR1 and CDR2: SGHTA, FQGNSA. With V trimmed by 5 bases and J by 1 base, 7 bases remained unmatched. CDR3 length equals 16 residues. The CDR3 is CASSPETSGGTDTQYF. The CDR3 DNA follows: TGTGCCAGCAGCCCGGAGACTAGCGGAGGCACAGATACGCAGTATTTT.

V and J are TRBV28 and TRBJ2-2; possible D gene TRBD1, 6 bases. Germline V CDR1 and CDR2: MDHEN, SYDVKM. The CDR3 consists of 15 residues. Trimming stripped 4 bases from V and 1 base from J, with 10 bases between. The CDR3 DNA is TGTGCCAGCAGTTCGAGACAGGTGAACACCGGGGAGCTGTTTTTT. It yields the protein CASSSRQVNTGELFF.

This clone was counted a single time. The rearrangement uses TRBV28 and TRBJ2-7; D remains unclear. There are 15 residues in the CDR3. Trimming shortened V by 4 bases and J by 0 bases, and 13 bases separated the two germline ends. CDR1 and CDR2 from the germline V gene are MDHEN and SYDVKM. The CDR3, as DNA: TGTGCCAGCAGTTCCCCCTCACTCCTCTCCTACGAGCAGTACTTC. Amino acids: CASSSPSLLSYEQYF.

V gene TRBV5-1 combines with J gene TRBJ2-5; possible D gene TRBD2, 5 bases. The CDR3 runs to 16 residues. CDR1 is SGHRS, CDR2 YFSETQ, per germline. Trimming removed 4 bases at V and 4 bases at J, with 20 bases between. The DNA of the CDR3 is TGCGCCAGCAGCCCAGATTTTGGGCTAGCTTTAGAGACCCAGTACTTC. This translates into CASSPDFGLALETQYF.

Comment on this clone: The sample contains more than one DNA sequence encoding this CDR3. The genes are TRBV30 and TRBJ2-6; the D gene is possibly TRBD1 (5 bases). The CDR3 consists of 19 residues. The germline V gene encodes CDR1 GTSNPN and CDR2 SVGIG (reference sequence). V dropped 3 bases and J dropped 0 bases, with 21 bases sitting between them. CDR3 amino acids: CAWSTRPWTRDSGANVLTF. In nucleotides, the CDR3 is TGTGCCTGGAGCACCCGGCCTTGGACCAGGGACTCTGGGGCCAACGTCCTGACTTTC.

This clone appeared a few times. This rearrangement joins TRBV7-9 to TRBJ1-2, with TRBD1 identical over 9 bases. This CDR3 spans 19 amino acids. The germline V gene has CDR1 SEHNR and CDR2 FQNEAQ (reference sequence). J lost 6 bases, V lost 1 base, and 18 bases had no gene match. The CDR3 DNA reads as TGTGCCAGCAGCTTAGAAATAGGTCTCCCGGGACAGGGAGCCCATGGCTACACCTTC. Translation gives CASSLEIGLPGQGAHGYTF.

This clone came up once. This chain uses TRBV27 with TRBJ2-7; 8 bases line up with TRBD2. The germline CDR1 and CDR2 sequences are MNHEY and SMNVEV (reference sequence). CDR3 length equals 16 residues. Trimming cost V 6 bases and J 4 bases; bases outside gene matches: 14. Written as DNA, the CDR3 is TGTGCCAGCAGACCATCCCGGGCTAGCGGGTTTTACGAGCAGTACTTC. Protein: CASRPSRASGFYEQYF.